The text below deals with one T cell receptor (beta chain). Sequencing targeted expressed TCRB transcripts, as all isolated RNA had been reverse transcribed. The repertoire was sequenced with immunoSEQ multiplex PCR; TCRdb's copy has only in-frame clones and lacks some. This repertoire shows 810,000 or so clones, 15% to 20% found once; its top ten account for around 0.02%. The data are from a study of beta chain features in type 1 diabetes. Germline V gene sequence: CDR1 SEHNR, CDR2 FQNEAQ (reference sequence). V shed 6 bases and J 8 bases; nucleotides not matched to a gene: 7. There are 14 residues in the CDR3.

The TCR sequence derives from a woman aged 18-29 years in good health. The J gene is TRBJ1-4, the V gene TRBV7-9; 9 nucleotides match TRBD1. The sequencing input was naive CD4+ T cells from blood. The CDR3: CASSPGTGTEKLFF. The CDR3 bases are TGTGCCAGCAGTCCCGGGACAGGGACCGAAAAACTGTTTTTT.